This is a list of T cell receptor beta chains from one sample in a study of shared clonotypes between healthy human individuals. TCRdb's copy holds only in-frame clones and misses some; the assay was immunoSEQ multiplex PCR. The sample consists of around 1.5 million clones, about 98% of them appearing once. Source material: naive CD4+ T cells sorted from blood. These receptors originate from a man aged 25-45 years in good health. CDR3s include the opening cysteine and the closing phenylalanine or tryptophan. D genes are given only for firm matches.

D gene	J gene	V gene	CDR3 protein
.	TRBJ1-5	TRBV19	CASSMQQVAGNQPQHF
TRBD1	TRBJ2-5	TRBV9	CASSRAPGQQETQYF
.	TRBJ2-1	TRBV14	CASSPHSGLSYNEQFF
.	TRBJ1-5	TRBV19	CASSGRDGQPQHF
.	TRBJ1-4	TRBV18	CASSPPGQDNEKLFF
TRBD1	TRBJ2-7	TRBV6-1	CASSGDRGYEQYF
.	TRBJ2-3	TRBV11-2	CASSEAVLPTQYF
.	TRBJ1-4	TRBV2	CASSEVGVPDGKLFF
TRBD2	TRBJ2-3	TRBV5-4	CASNSRGAESTDTQYF
.	TRBJ2-7	TRBV18	CASSPAAAALSEQYF
.	TRBJ2-1	TRBV6-5	CASSYLPGKVGEQFF
.	TRBJ2-1	TRBV5-1	CASSFTGRVKATNEQFF
.	TRBJ1-1	TRBV10-3	CAISESAGTTEAFF
.	TRBJ2-7	TRBV5-1	CASSFRGNSYEQYF
.	TRBJ1-1	TRBV9	CASSVAAIMNTEAFF
.	TRBJ1-3	TRBV29-1	CSVEDPPPGNTIYF
TRBD2	TRBJ2-7	TRBV7-6	CASSLGAPLAGGPHEQYF
.	TRBJ1-1	TRBV5-4	CASSLELTEAFF
.	TRBJ1-1	TRBV5-1	CASSWTAQMNTEAFF
TRBD1	TRBJ1-5	TRBV30	CAWRGTGMNRGNQPQHF
TRBD2	TRBJ2-1	TRBV6-4	CASRPGTSGRGGNEQFF
.	TRBJ2-1	TRBV10-1	CASSGGQPYNEQFF
TRBD1	TRBJ1-1	TRBV27	CASSKTGLNTEAFF
.	TRBJ2-1	TRBV7-2	CASSLAGWNEQFF
TRBD2	TRBJ2-1	TRBV6-4	CASSKTSGANNEQFF
.	TRBJ1-2	TRBV7-2	CASTKILTYDGYTF
TRBD1	TRBJ1-4	TRBV7-7	CASSLGGQGPRTNEKLFF
.	TRBJ1-5	TRBV11-2	CASSPTGRGNQPQHF
.	TRBJ2-5	TRBV5-1	CASSLALGETQYF
.	TRBJ2-7	TRBV6-1	CASSAVRGSSYEQYF
.	TRBJ2-7	TRBV15	CATSREKGTGSYEQYF
.	TRBJ2-3	TRBV7-9	CASSLALGSTDTQYF
.	TRBJ1-1	TRBV7-9	CASSDQGEAFF
TRBD2	TRBJ2-1	TRBV11-2	CASSTHLAGDYNEQFF
TRBD2	TRBJ2-1	TRBV28	CASSFGGLAGYNEQFF
.	TRBJ2-7	TRBV30	CAWTPKGSSYEQYF
.	TRBJ2-1	TRBV18	CASSATTYNEQFF
.	TRBJ2-5	TRBV30	CAWAERETQYF
.	TRBJ1-2	TRBV6-5	CASSQQGSYGYTF
TRBD2	TRBJ2-3	TRBV19	CASSIGMRAGGTDTQYF